Below are 24 T cell receptor beta chains sequenced from a single sample in a study of blood T cell repertoires in COVID-19. Profiling relied on immunoSEQ multiplex PCR, and the TCRdb table lists in-frame clones only, not all of them. The sample lists 200,000 to 300,000 clones, 70% to 85% occurring once. Input material: peripheral blood. Receptors were obtained from an elderly woman with acute or convalescent COVID-19.

The genes are TRBV4-3 and TRBJ1-5, with D tentatively TRBD1 (5 bases). Germline V gene lookup returns CDR1 LGHNA and CDR2 YSLEER. Trimming took off 0 bases at V and 9 bases at J, with 12 bases between the two ends. The CDR3 sequence is 14 residues long. This chain's CDR3 is CASSQDWTQRPQHF. CDR3 coding DNA: TGCGCCAGCAGCCAAGATTGGACACAAAGGCCCCAGCATTTT.

The chain links TRBV7-3 to TRBJ2-1; tentative D call: TRBD1 (5 bases). Germline-derived CDR1 and CDR2 are SGHTA and FQGTGA. The CDR3 runs to 14 residues. V was pared by 5 bases and J by 3 bases, with 11 bases between. CDR3 DNA: TGTGCCAGCAGCCGAGACAGTGGCTACAATGAGCAGTTCTTC. Translated: CASSRDSGYNEQFF.

This chain connects TRBV6-5 to TRBJ1-6; 9 nucleotides match TRBD1. The germline V gene encodes CDR1 MNHEY and CDR2 SVGAGI. The CDR3 consists of 14 residues. Trimming at V came to 5 bases and at J to 8 bases, leaving 4 bases not matched to a gene. The CDR3 loop is CASSLRDRDSPLHF. Here the CDR3 DNA reads TGTGCCAGCAGTCTCCGGGACAGGGATTCACCCCTCCACTTT.

The chain is built from TRBV18 and TRBJ1-5; D call uncertain. With 3 bases removed from V and 6 bases from J, the gap between germline ends came to 9 bases. Per germline, CDR1 KGHSH and CDR2 LQKENI. This CDR3 is built from 13 residues. CDR3 protein: CASSPTVGQPQHF. The CDR3 DNA reads TGTGCCAGCTCACCTACAGTGGGTCAGCCCCAGCATTTT. Complete variable domain (other parts from reference TRBV18 and TRBJ1-5): NAGVMQNPRHLVRRRGQEARLRCSPMKGHSHVYWYRQLPEEGLKFMVYLQKENIIDESGMPKERFSAEFPKEGPSILRIQQVVRGDSAAYFCASSPTVGQPQHFGDGTRLSIL.

This chain links TRBV9 with TRBJ1-1, with TRBD1 matching over 7 bases. V gave up 3 bases and J gave up 5 bases; unmatched junction bases: 10. Germline-derived CDR1 and CDR2 are SGDLS and YYNGEE. CDR3 length: 15 residues. The CDR3 protein is CASSATQGRTTEAFF. In DNA, the CDR3 is TGTGCCAGCAGCGCCACACAGGGGAGGACAACTGAAGCTTTCTTT.

This chain connects TRBV7-9 to TRBJ2-3, with TRBD2 identical over 13 bases. After removal of 5 bases from V and 3 bases from J, the junction contained 5 bases not matched to a gene. This CDR3 region has 16 residues. From germline, CDR1 is SEHNR and CDR2 FQNEAQ (reference sequence). The CDR3 sequence: CASSPQGLAGTDTQYF. Here the CDR3 DNA reads TGTGCCAGCAGCCCACAGGGACTAGCGGGAACAGATACGCAGTATTTT.

The chain joins TRBV5-1 to TRBJ2-5, with TRBD1 matching 8 bases. This CDR3 spans 14 amino acids. Trimming took 5 bases from V and 4 from J; bases not matched to a gene: 7. The germline V gene encodes CDR1 SGHRS and CDR2 YFSETQ. This CDR3 is CASRIRTGIETQYF. The CDR3 bases are TGCGCCAGCAGGATACGGACAGGGATAGAGACCCAGTACTTC.

This sequence joins TRBV18 and TRBJ2-2; D possibly corresponds to TRBD2 (6 bases). The CDR3 totals 14 residues. V was pared by 3 bases and J by 6 bases, with 11 bases between. Germline V gene lookup returns CDR1 KGHSH and CDR2 LQKENI. The CDR3 is CASSPSGSAGELFF. CDR3 nucleotide sequence: TGTGCCAGCTCACCCTCCGGGAGTGCCGGGGAGCTGTTTTTT.

The chain carries TRBV6-4 and TRBJ2-7; 7 nucleotides align to TRBD1. The CDR3 has 15 amino acids. V lost 7 bases, J lost 0 bases, and 9 bases stayed unmatched. From germline, CDR1 is MRHNA and CDR2 SNTAGT. CDR3 protein: CASTGRGQNSYEQYF. The CDR3 DNA sequence: TGTGCCAGCACGGGTCGGGGACAGAACTCCTACGAGCAGTACTTC.

This clone was seen a handful of times. This chain joins TRBV10-3 and TRBJ2-4; 11 bases align to TRBD2. Germline CDR1 reads ENHRY; CDR2 reads SYGVKD. Trimming removed 0 bases from V and 1 base from J; junction bases left unmatched: 8. The CDR3 has 19 residues. As DNA, the CDR3 is TGTGCCATCAGTGAGTCGGTTATAGCGGGAGGGCCGGCCAAAAACATTCAGTACTTC. Amino acids: CAISESVIAGGPAKNIQYF.

The chain couples TRBV7-8 to TRBJ1-4; 7 bases are shared with TRBD1. Losses at the gene ends were 1 base for V and 6 bases for J; bases not matched to a gene: 5. CDR1 and CDR2 (germline): SGHVS, FQNEAQ. This CDR3 has 15 amino acids. Written as DNA, the CDR3 is TGTGCCAGCAGCTTAGTGCAGGGGGGAGATGAAAAACTGTTTTTT. This gives the protein CASSLVQGGDEKLFF.

J is TRBJ2-7 and V is TRBV18; 10 nucleotides align to TRBD1. CDR1 and CDR2 from the germline V gene are KGHSH and LQKENI. CDR3 length: 17 amino acids. The ends lost 3 bases at V and 0 bases at J; junction bases unmatched: 8. The CDR3 sequence: CASSPSKGTGDSYEQYF. CDR3 nucleotides: TGTGCCAGCTCACCTTCTAAGGGGACAGGGGACTCCTACGAGCAGTACTTC.

The V gene is TRBV7-2, the J gene TRBJ1-2, with D possibly TRBD1 on 5 matching bases. This CDR3 contains 16 residues. Germline assignment: CDR1 SGHTA and CDR2 FQGNSA. V was cut by 5 bases and J by 2 bases, with 18 bases left in between. As DNA, the CDR3 is TGTGCCAGCAGCGCCCCGGGACTGAAATCGAACTATGGCTACACCTTC. Translated: CASSAPGLKSNYGYTF.

The chain is built from TRBV6-5 and TRBJ2-2, with D perhaps matching TRBD2 (7 bases). The CDR3 is 15 residues long. With 6 bases removed from V and 3 bases from J, the gap between germline ends came to 14 bases. Germline V gene lookup returns CDR1 MNHEY and CDR2 SVGAGI. CDR3 loop: CASRARGGDTGELFF. The CDR3 nucleotides read TGTGCCAGCAGAGCCCGAGGGGGGGACACCGGGGAGCTGTTTTTT.

The CDR3 DNA reads TGTGCCAGCAGGGAGACAGGGGCCATGAACACTGAAGCTTTCTTT. Its translation is CASRETGAMNTEAFF. The chain links TRBV27 to TRBJ1-1, with 8 bases lining up with TRBD1. The CDR3 contains 15 residues. V lost 6 bases, J lost 0 bases, and 6 bases stayed unmatched. The germline V gene has CDR1 MNHEY and CDR2 SMNVEV (reference sequence).

V and J are TRBV5-3 and TRBJ2-7; TRBD1 agrees at 10 bases. TRBV5-3 is an ORF; its function is uncertain. V lost 4 bases and J lost 3; bases outside the gene matches: 7. The CDR3 runs 15 residues. The CDR3 coding sequence is TGTGCCAGAAGCCCCCAGGACAGGGGGAACTACGAGCAGTACTTC. This translates into CARSPQDRGNYEQYF.

J is TRBJ2-7 and V is TRBV28, with a weak D call TRBD1 (6 bases). Trimming pared 4 bases from V and 2 bases from J, leaving 21 bases between. The CDR3 spans 17 residues. In germline, CDR1 is MDHEN, CDR2 SYDVKM. CDR3 amino acids: CASSSLRQARSPYEQYF. In DNA form, the CDR3 reads TGTGCCAGCAGTTCCCTCCGACAGGCCCGATCCCCCTACGAGCAGTACTTC.

V gene TRBV5-1 combines with J gene TRBJ1-2; no firm D call. This CDR3 is 14 amino acids long. CDR1 is SGHRS, CDR2 YFSETQ, per germline. Trimming removed 1 base at V and 0 bases at J, with 7 bases between. CDR3 DNA sequence: TGCGCCAGCAGCTTGACAGAATCTAACTATGGCTACACCTTC. Translation gives CASSLTESNYGYTF. Drawing the rest from reference TRBV5-1 and TRBJ1-2, the complete variable domain is KAGVTQTPRYLIKTRGQQVTLSCSPISGHRSVSWYQQTPGQGLQFLFEYFSETQRNKGNFPGRFSGRQFSNSRSEMNVSTLELGDSALYLCASSLTESNYGYTFGSGTRLTVV.

In this sample, this clone turned up a few times. The V call is TRBV2, the J call TRBJ1-1; tentative D call: TRBD1 (6 bases). V lost 4 bases to trimming and J lost 0 bases, with 9 bases between them. Germline V gene sequence: CDR1 SNHLY, CDR2 FYNNEI. This CDR3 comprises 14 residues. In nucleotides, the CDR3 is TGTGCCAGCAGTGGGTGGACAGTGAACACTGAAGCTTTCTTT. Protein product: CASSGWTVNTEAFF.

The chain employs TRBV12-3 or TRBV12-4 and TRBJ2-7; maybe TRBD1 (6 bases). The ends were cut back, 1 base at V and 8 bases at J, with 9 bases in the middle. CDR3 length: 12 residues. CDR3 nucleotides: TGTGCCAGCAGTTTAGAAGGGGGACAGCAGTACTTC. Protein product: CASSLEGGQQYF.

The V call is TRBV2, the J call TRBJ1-6; TRBD1 is a possible D gene (5 bases). The CDR3 sequence is 14 residues long. V was trimmed by 8 bases and J by 6 bases, leaving 14 bases between them. The germline V gene has CDR1 SNHLY and CDR2 FYNNEI. The CDR3: CASASGGTNSPLHF. CDR3 bases: TGTGCCAGCGCCTCCGGGGGAACTAATTCACCCCTCCACTTT.

J is TRBJ2-1 and V is TRBV11-3; D is perhaps TRBD2 (5 bases). The germline V gene has CDR1 SGHNT and CDR2 YENEEA. Trimming took off 5 bases at V and 9 bases at J, with 14 bases between the two ends. CDR3 length equals 13 residues. DNA for the CDR3: TGTGCCAGCAGCCCTCAGTCGGCGGGTGAGCAGTTCTTC. It specifies CASSPQSAGEQFF.

This clone was recorded a few times. The V and J genes are TRBV2 and TRBJ1-5; D not resolved. Germline V CDR1 and CDR2: SNHLY, FYNNEI. Trimming pared 5 bases from V and 5 bases from J, leaving 7 bases between. The CDR3 extends over 12 amino acids. CDR3: CASSNSYQPQHF. CDR3 sequence (DNA): TGTGCCAGCAGTAATTCCTATCAGCCCCAGCATTTT.

This clone was counted once. The chain recombines TRBV9 with TRBJ1-3; no reliable D call. In germline, CDR1 is SGDLS, CDR2 YYNGEE. This CDR3 region has 15 residues. The V end lost 4 bases, the J end lost 0 bases, and 11 bases lay between the germline ends. CDR3 in amino acids: CASSHDPSSGNTIYF. The CDR3 DNA reads TGTGCCAGCAGCCATGATCCTAGCTCTGGAAACACCATATATTTT.